This TCR beta chain emerged from a study of identical twins. The study's findings and limits: Abundant cord blood beta clonotypes carried fewer insertions; memory repertoires showed none. Models came in too low on out-of-frame TCR alpha sharing in monozygotic twins.

The sample holds many counts of this clonotype. The antigen remains undetermined. Germline V gives CDR1 DFQATT, CDR2 SNEGSKA (reference sequence). This CDR3 has 13 amino acids. Trimming cost V 0 bases and J 3 bases, with 8 bases left between them. A universal primer site arose from template switching, and cDNA bore unique molecular identifiers. TCRdb used MiXCR to reprocess the 5' RACE reads, holding one entry per CDR3 protein. This table has about 150,000 distinct CDR3 sequences, roughly 3.5% appearing once. Specimen: memory T cells sorted from blood. The source of this sequence is a man between 18 and 35 years old in good health. This chain connects TRBV20-1 to TRBJ2-5, with D hard to call. The CDR3 DNA follows: TGCAGTGCTAGAGATCCCCCGAAAGAGACCCAGTACTTC. It is translated as CSARDPPKETQYF.